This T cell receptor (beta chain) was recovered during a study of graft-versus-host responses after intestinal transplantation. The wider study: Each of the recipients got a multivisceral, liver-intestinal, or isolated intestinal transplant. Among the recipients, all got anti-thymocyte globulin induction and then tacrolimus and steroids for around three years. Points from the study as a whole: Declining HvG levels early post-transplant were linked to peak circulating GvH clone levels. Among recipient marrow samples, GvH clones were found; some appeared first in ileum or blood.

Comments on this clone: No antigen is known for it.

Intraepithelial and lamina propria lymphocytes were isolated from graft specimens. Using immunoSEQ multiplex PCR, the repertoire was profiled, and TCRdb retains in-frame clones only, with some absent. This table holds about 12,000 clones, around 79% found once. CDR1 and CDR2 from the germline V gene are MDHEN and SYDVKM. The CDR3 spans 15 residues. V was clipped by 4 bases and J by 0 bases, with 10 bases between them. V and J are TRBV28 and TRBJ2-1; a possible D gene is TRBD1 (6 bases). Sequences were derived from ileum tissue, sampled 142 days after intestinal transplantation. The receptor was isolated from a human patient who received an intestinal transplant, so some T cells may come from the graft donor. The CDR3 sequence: CASSSRGYSYNEQFF. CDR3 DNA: TGTGCCAGCAGTTCGAGGGGGTACTCCTACAATGAGCAGTTCTTC.